Listed here is a single TCR beta chain. Data came from immunoSEQ multiplex PCR; TCRdb stores just in-frame clones and leaves some out. The sample consists of about 2.2 million clones, 80% to 95% of them appearing once. Only CD45RO-negative cells positively selected for CCR7 counted as naive CD8 cells, so terminally differentiated effector memory CD45RA+ cells were excluded. This sample was included in a study of shared clonotypes between healthy human individuals. CDR1 is SGHTA and CDR2 is FQGNSA in the germline V gene. The CDR3 is 16 residues long. The J segment lost 5 bases and the V segment lost 1 base, leaving 8 bases of the junction unmatched.

V gene TRBV7-2 combines with J gene TRBJ2-1; the match to TRBD2 covers 7 bases. The sequencing input was naive CD8+ T cells from PBMCs. This TCR was sampled from a man younger than 35 in good health. Some clones in this sample may be carry-over from other donors' samples. The CDR3: CASSLGPAGTHNEQFF. In nucleotides, the CDR3 is TGTGCCAGCAGCTTAGGCCCAGCGGGAACCCACAATGAGCAGTTCTTC.